This entry features one TCR beta chain sequence. The antigen remains undetermined. This CDR3 has 16 amino acids. The V end was cut by 1 base, the J end by 0 bases, with 10 bases between. Germline V CDR1 and CDR2: SEHNR, FQNEAQ (reference sequence). Tumor tissue was taken before any definitive surgery or chemotherapy was given. This specimen belongs to a study of high-grade serous ovarian cancer treatment subgroups. Study-level information: Mean per sample: approximately 14,000 reads, about 6,900 unique TCR beta rearrangements.

Overall study findings and caveats: These tumor repertoires lack spatial information from bulk sequencing. Different patients shared almost no repertoire; same-patient tumors shared roughly 0.095 to 0.85.

Sequencing was performed with immunoSEQ multiplex PCR; in TCRdb, only in-frame clones are kept and a portion is missing. This table has around 2,500 clones, roughly three quarters appearing once. This chain links TRBV7-9 with TRBJ1-3; D is unclear. The sequence was collected from a human donor with high-grade serous ovarian cancer. Sequenced sample: tumor tissue. The CDR3 reads CASSLVGGSSGNTIYF. CDR3 nucleotide sequence: TGTGCCAGCAGCTTAGTCGGCGGGAGCTCTGGAAACACCATATATTTT.